This T cell receptor beta chain was obtained from a study of shared clonotypes between healthy human individuals. General observations from the study: Naive CD4 clonotypes were shared across a handful of donors at about 5%.

CD45RO+ cells went into CD8 memory alongside CCR7-negative CD45RA+ TemRA cells. Comment on this clone: Its cognate antigen is unknown.

The deep-level immunoSEQ assay was used. In the original analysis: Junction-only immunoSEQ data arrived without quality scores, meaning filtering differed. Profiling relied on immunoSEQ multiplex PCR, and the TCRdb table lists in-frame clones only, not all of them. The DNA gave D and trimming, while V, J and clone size come from that table. The sample yields roughly 400,000 clones, about 97% seen once. Germline V gene sequence: CDR1 MDHEN, CDR2 SYDVKM. V lost 1 base and J 5 bases, leaving 12 bases between the germline ends. The CDR3 runs 15 residues. This sequence originates from a young man in good health. V usage is TRBV28 and J usage is TRBJ1-5; D gene unclear. The sample taken for sequencing was memory CD8+ T cells sorted from blood. Sample subset: CD45RO+ cells pooled with CCR7-negative TemRA cells. CDR3 region: CASSLSEWPHQPQHF. The CDR3 coding sequence is TGTGCCAGCAGTTTATCAGAATGGCCCCATCAGCCCCAGCATTTT.